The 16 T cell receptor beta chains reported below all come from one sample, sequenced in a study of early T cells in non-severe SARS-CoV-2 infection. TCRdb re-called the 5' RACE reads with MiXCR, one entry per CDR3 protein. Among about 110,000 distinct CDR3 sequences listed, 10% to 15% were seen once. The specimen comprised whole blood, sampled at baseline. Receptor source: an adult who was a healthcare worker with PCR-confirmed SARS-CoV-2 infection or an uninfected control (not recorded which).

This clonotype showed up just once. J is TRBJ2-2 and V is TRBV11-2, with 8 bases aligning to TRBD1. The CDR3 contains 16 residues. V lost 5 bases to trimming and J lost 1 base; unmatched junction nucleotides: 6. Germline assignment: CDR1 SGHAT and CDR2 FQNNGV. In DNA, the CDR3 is TGTGCCAGCAGCCTCCGGACAGGGCTGAACACCGGGGAGCTGTTTTTT. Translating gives CASSLRTGLNTGELFF.

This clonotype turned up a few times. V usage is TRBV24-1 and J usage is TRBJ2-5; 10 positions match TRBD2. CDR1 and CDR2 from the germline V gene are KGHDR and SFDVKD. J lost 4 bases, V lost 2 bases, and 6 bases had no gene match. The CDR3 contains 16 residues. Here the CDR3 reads CATSDSTSGRPETQYF. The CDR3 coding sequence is TGTGCCACCAGTGATTCGACTAGCGGGCGACCAGAGACCCAGTACTTC.

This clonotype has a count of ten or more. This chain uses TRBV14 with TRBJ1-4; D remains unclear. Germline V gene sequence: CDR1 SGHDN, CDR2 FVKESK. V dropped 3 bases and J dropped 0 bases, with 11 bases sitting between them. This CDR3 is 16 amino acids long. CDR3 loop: CASSHRVAATNEKLFF. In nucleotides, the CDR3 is TGTGCCAGCAGCCACCGAGTGGCCGCAACTAATGAAAAACTGTTTTTT.

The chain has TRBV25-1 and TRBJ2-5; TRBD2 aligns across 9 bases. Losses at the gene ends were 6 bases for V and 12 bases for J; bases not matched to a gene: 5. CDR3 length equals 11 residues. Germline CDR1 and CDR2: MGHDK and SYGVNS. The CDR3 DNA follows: TGTGCCAGCAGCGCGGGAGGGACAAAGTACTTC. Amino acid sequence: CASSAGGTKYF.

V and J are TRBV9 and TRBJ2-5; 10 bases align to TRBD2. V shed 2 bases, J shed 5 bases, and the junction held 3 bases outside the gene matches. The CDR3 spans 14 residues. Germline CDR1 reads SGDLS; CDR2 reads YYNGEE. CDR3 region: CASSVGLAVETQYF. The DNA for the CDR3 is TGTGCCAGCAGCGTCGGACTAGCGGTTGAGACCCAGTACTTC.

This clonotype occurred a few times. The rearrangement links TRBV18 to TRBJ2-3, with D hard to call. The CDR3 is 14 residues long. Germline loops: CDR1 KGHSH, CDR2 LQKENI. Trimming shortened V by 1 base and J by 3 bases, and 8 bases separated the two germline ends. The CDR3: CASSPLKVTDTQYF. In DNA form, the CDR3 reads TGTGCCAGCTCACCACTTAAGGTTACAGATACGCAGTATTTT.

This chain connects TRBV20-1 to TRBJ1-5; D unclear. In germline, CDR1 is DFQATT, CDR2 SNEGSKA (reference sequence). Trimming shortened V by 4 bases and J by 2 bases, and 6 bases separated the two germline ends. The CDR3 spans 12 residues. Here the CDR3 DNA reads TGCAGTGCTAACGGTCGCAATCAGCCCCAGCATTTT. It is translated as CSANGRNQPQHF.

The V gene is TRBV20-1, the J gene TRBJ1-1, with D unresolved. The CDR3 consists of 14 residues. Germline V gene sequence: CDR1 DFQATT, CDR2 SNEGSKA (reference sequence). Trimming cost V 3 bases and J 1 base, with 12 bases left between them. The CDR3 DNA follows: TGCAGTGCTAGCCCCGGTCTTTGGAACACTGAAGCTTTCTTT. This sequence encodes CSASPGLWNTEAFF.

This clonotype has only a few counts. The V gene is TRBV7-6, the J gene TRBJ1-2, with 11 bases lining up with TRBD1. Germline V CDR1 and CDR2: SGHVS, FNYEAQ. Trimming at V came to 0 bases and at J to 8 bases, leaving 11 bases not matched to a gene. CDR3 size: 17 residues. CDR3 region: CASSLATGQGAPSGYTF. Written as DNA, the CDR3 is TGTGCCAGCAGCTTAGCAACCGGACAGGGGGCGCCCAGCGGCTACACCTTC.

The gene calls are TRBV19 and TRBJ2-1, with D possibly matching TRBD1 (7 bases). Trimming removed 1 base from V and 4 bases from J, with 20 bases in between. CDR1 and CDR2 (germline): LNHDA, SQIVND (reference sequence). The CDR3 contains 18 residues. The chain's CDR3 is CASSIGAYGGQPYNEQFF. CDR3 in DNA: TGTGCCAGTAGTATAGGAGCGTACGGGGGACAGCCGTACAATGAGCAGTTCTTC. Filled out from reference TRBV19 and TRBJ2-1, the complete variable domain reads DGGITQSPKYLFRKEGQNVTLSCEQNLNHDAMYWYRQDPGQGLRLIYYSQIVNDFQKGDIAEGYSVSREKKESFPLTVTSAQKNPTAFYLCASSIGAYGGQPYNEQFFGPGTRLTVL.

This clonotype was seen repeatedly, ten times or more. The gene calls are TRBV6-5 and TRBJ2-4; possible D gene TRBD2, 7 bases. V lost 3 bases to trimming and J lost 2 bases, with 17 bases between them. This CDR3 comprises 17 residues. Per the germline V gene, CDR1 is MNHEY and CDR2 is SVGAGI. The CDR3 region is CASSYGQPGGSKNIQYF. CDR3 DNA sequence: TGTGCCAGCAGTTATGGACAGCCCGGGGGGTCCAAAAACATTCAGTACTTC.

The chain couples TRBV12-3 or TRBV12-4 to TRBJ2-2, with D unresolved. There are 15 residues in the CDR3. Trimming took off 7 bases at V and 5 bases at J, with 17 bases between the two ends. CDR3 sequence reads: CASTPRGRMTGELFF. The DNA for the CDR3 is TGTGCCAGCACTCCTCGTGGGCGGATGACCGGGGAGCTGTTTTTT.

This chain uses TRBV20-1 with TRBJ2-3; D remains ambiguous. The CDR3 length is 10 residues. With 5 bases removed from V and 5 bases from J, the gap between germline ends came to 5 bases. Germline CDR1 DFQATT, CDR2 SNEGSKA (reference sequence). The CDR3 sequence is CSASEDTQYF. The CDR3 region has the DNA TGCAGTGCTTCGGAAGATACGCAGTATTTT.

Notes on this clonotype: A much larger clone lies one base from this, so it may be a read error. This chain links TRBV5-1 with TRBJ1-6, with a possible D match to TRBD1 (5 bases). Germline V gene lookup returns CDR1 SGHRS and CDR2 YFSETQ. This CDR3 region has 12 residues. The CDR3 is CTSSLGDSPLHF. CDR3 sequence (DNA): TGCACCAGCAGCTTAGGGGATTCACCCCTCCACTTT.

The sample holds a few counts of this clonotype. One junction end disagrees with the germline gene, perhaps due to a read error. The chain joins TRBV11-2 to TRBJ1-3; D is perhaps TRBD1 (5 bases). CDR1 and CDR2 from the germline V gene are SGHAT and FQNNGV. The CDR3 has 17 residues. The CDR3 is CASSRDGGLSSENTIYF. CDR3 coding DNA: TGTGCCAGCAGCCGTGACGGGGGACTCAGCTCTGAAAACACCATATATTTT.

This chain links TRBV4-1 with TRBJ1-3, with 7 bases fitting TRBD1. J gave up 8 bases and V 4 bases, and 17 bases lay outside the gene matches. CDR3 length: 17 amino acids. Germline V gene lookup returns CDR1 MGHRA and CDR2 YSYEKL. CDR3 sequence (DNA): TGCGCCAGCAGCCGCGAAGAGGCCCTAGACAGGGTTTACACCATATATTTT. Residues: CASSREEALDRVYTIYF.